One sample yielded the 13 T cell receptor beta chains listed below, sequenced in a study of PD-1 blockade in classical Hodgkin lymphoma. Time point in this sample: newly diagnosed, previously untreated cHL patient sample. Clones were sequenced by immunoSEQ multiplex PCR, and TCRdb holds only the in-frame ones, with some missing. This table holds roughly 32,000 clones, 94% found once. Sequencing was carried out using peripheral blood mononuclear cells (PBMCs). These receptors all come from a human donor with classical Hodgkin lymphoma.

This clone was recorded only once. The chain carries TRBV28 and TRBJ1-5, with no clear D. The V end was cut by 3 bases, the J end by 7 bases, with 7 bases between. The CDR3 contains 12 residues. Germline assignment: CDR1 MDHEN and CDR2 SYDVKM. The CDR3 DNA follows: TGTGCCAGCAGTTTCTTGGGCCAGCCCCAGCATTTT. This codes for CASSFLGQPQHF.

The CDR3 reads CASSQVLGRGPYEQYF. The CDR3 nucleotides read TGCGCCAGCAGCCAAGTTTTGGGCAGGGGTCCCTACGAGCAGTACTTC. This chain joins TRBV4-1 and TRBJ2-7; the D gene is possibly TRBD1 (6 bases). CDR3 length: 16 amino acids. The V and J ends lost 1 base and 2 bases respectively, with 15 bases between them. CDR1 is MGHRA and CDR2 is YSYEKL in the germline V gene.

DNA for the CDR3: TGTGCTAGTGGTTTGGTACTTGGAGCGGTGAAAGACTATGGCTACACCTTC. Its translation is CASGLVLGAVKDYGYTF. The V call is TRBV12-5, the J call TRBJ1-2; D is unresolved. V dropped 0 bases and J dropped 3 bases, with 17 bases sitting between them. Germline CDR1 reads LGHNT; CDR2 reads FRNRAP. The CDR3 extends over 17 amino acids. Filled out from reference TRBV12-5 and TRBJ1-2, the complete variable domain reads DARVTQTPRHKVTEMGQEVTMRCQPILGHNTVFWYRQTMMQGLELLAYFRNRAPLDDSGMPKDRFSAEMPDATLATLKIQPSEPRDSAVYFCASGLVLGAVKDYGYTFGSGTRLTVV.

The rearrangement links TRBV30 to TRBJ1-2; D might be TRBD1 (5 bases). Germline loops: CDR1 GTSNPN, CDR2 SVGIG (reference sequence). There are 14 residues in the CDR3. V was shortened by 0 bases and J by 3 bases, with 11 bases between the two germline ends. CDR3 residues: CAWSVGVGDYGYTF. CDR3 nucleotide sequence: TGTGCCTGGAGTGTAGGCGTGGGGGACTATGGCTACACCTTC.

The chain recombines TRBV7-9 with TRBJ2-5; possibly TRBD1 for D (6 bases). Trimming removed 5 bases from V and 1 base from J, with 14 bases in between. Germline CDR1 SEHNR, CDR2 FQNEAQ (reference sequence). The CDR3 has 15 amino acids. The CDR3 nucleotides read TGTGCCAGCAGCGCACGACAGGCCTTCCAAGAGACCCAGTACTTC. It codes for CASSARQAFQETQYF. The full variable domain, completed using reference TRBV7-9 and TRBJ2-5, is DTGVSQNPRHKITKRGQNVTFRCDPISEHNRLYWYRQTLGQGPEFLTYFQNEAQLEKSRLLSDRFSAERPKGSFSTLEIQRTEQGDSAMYLCASSARQAFQETQYFGPGTRLLVL.

This clone came up once. The CDR3 sequence: CAISESKVAQRIDNEQFF. In DNA form, the CDR3 reads TGTGCCATCAGTGAGTCGAAGGTGGCACAGAGAATAGACAATGAGCAGTTCTTC. The rearrangement joins TRBV10-3 to TRBJ2-1; D gene unclear. The CDR3 is 18 residues long. With 0 bases removed from V and 5 bases from J, the gap between germline ends came to 20 bases. Germline-derived CDR1 and CDR2 are ENHRY and SYGVKD.

The rearrangement uses TRBV2 and TRBJ2-3; 13 nucleotides match TRBD2. Trimming cost V 1 base and J 0 bases; bases outside gene matches: 13. The germline V gene encodes CDR1 SNHLY and CDR2 FYNNEI. The CDR3 sequence is 21 residues long. CDR3 sequence (DNA): TGTGCCAGCAGTGAAGGGATCAGGAGACTAGCGGGGGGCCCTAGCACAGATACGCAGTATTTT. This sequence encodes CASSEGIRRLAGGPSTDTQYF.

The chain couples TRBV18 to TRBJ1-2; tentative D call: TRBD1 (6 bases). V shed 6 bases and J shed 6 bases, with 14 bases lying between them. CDR1 and CDR2 from the germline V gene are KGHSH and LQKENI. This CDR3 spans 13 amino acids. The CDR3 bases are TGTGCCAGCTCGCCCGGACAGACGAATGGCTACACCTTC. Residues: CASSPGQTNGYTF.

V usage is TRBV28 and J usage is TRBJ2-3; D remains unclear. Germline values: CDR1 MDHEN, CDR2 SYDVKM. This CDR3 is 13 amino acids long. V lost 5 bases and J lost 1, with 7 bases in between. The CDR3 protein is CASSTPGTDTQYF. As DNA, the CDR3 is TGTGCCAGCAGTACGCCAGGCACAGATACGCAGTATTTT.

This clone was counted a single time. This chain joins TRBV4-2 and TRBJ2-2; D remains unclear. In germline, CDR1 is LGHNA, CDR2 YNFKEQ. The CDR3 loop spans 14 amino acids. V lost 1 base and J lost 8, with 11 bases in between. The CDR3 bases are TGTGCCAGCAGCCAAGGGAGAGAAAATGGGGAGCTGTTTTTT. This gives the protein CASSQGRENGELFF.

The chain has TRBV6-6 and TRBJ1-1, with 8 bases identical to TRBD1. Losses at the gene ends were 2 bases for V and 2 bases for J; bases not matched to a gene: 7. CDR3 length: 16 amino acids. Germline V gene lookup returns CDR1 MNHNY and CDR2 SVGAGI (reference sequence). CDR3 bases: TGTGCCAGCAGTTACCGACAGGGGTCCGGAAACACTGAAGCTTTCTTT. Protein: CASSYRQGSGNTEAFF.

The chain has TRBV6-5 and TRBJ2-7; D possibly corresponds to TRBD1 (5 bases). The CDR3 has 13 amino acids. V lost 6 bases and J lost 6, with 15 bases in between. Per germline, CDR1 MNHEY and CDR2 SVGAGI. CDR3 sequence reads: CASSQDSPPEQYF. The CDR3 coding sequence is TGTGCCAGCAGCCAAGACAGTCCGCCCGAGCAGTACTTC.

This clone appeared once. The chain carries TRBV19 and TRBJ2-1, with D maybe TRBD2 (6 bases). Between the trimmed V and J ends, which lost 5 bases and 6 bases, there was a span of 11 bases. This CDR3 is 13 amino acids long. CDR1 LNHDA and CDR2 SQIVND come from the germline V gene (reference sequence). Here the CDR3 reads CASSFQGGNEQFF. For the CDR3, the DNA is TGTGCCAGTAGTTTCCAGGGAGGCAATGAGCAGTTCTTC.